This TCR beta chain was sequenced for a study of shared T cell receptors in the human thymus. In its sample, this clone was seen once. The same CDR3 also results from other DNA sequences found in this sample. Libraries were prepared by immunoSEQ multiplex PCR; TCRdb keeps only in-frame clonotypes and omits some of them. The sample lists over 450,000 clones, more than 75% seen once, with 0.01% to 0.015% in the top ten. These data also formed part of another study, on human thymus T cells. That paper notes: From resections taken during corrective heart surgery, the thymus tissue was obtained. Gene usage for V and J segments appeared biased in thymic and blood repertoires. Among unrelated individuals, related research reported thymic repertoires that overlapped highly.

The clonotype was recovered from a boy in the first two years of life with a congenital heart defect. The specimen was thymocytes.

The CDR3 DNA reads as TGTGCCAGCAGTTCCCGGGACAGGCATCAGCCCCAGCATTTT. It specifies CASSSRDRHQPQHF. The chain has TRBV27 and TRBJ1-5; TRBD1 agrees at 8 bases. Germline values: CDR1 MNHEY, CDR2 SMNVEV (reference sequence). V was pared by 4 bases and J by 5 bases, with 4 bases of the junction left unmatched. The CDR3 is 14 residues long.